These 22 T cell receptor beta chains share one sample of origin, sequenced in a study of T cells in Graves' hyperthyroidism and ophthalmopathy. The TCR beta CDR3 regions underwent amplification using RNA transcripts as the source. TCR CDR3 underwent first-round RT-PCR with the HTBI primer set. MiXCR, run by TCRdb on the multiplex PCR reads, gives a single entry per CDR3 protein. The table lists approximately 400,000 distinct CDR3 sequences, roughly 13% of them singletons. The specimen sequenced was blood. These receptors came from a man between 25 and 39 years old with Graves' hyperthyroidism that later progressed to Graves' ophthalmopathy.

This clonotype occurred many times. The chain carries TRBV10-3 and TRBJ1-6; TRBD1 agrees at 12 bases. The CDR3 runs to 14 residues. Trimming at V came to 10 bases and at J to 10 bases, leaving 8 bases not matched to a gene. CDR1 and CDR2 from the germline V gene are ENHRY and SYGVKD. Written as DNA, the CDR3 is TGTGCCACGAGGGGACAGGGGGCGAACTCACCCCTCCACTTT. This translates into CATRGQGANSPLHF.

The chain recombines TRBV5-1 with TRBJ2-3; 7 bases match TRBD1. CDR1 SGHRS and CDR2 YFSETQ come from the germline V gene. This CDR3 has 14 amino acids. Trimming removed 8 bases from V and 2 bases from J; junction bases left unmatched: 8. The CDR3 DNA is TGCGCCAGTGGGACAGCCCTATCCACAGATACGCAGTATTTT. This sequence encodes CASGTALSTDTQYF.

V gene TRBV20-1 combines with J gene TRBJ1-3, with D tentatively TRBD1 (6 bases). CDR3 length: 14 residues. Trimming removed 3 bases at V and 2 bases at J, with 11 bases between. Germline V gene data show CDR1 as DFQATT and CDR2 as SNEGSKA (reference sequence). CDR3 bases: TGCAGTGCTAGTCTACAGGGACCTGGAAACACCATATATTTT. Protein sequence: CSASLQGPGNTIYF.

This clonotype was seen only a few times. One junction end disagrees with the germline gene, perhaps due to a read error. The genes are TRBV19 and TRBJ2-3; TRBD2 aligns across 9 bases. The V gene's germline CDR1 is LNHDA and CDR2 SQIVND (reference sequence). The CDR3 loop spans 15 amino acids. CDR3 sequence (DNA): TGTGCCGGTAGTATCCGCGGGGGGGAGACAGATACGCAGTATTTT. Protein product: CAGSIRGGETDTQYF.

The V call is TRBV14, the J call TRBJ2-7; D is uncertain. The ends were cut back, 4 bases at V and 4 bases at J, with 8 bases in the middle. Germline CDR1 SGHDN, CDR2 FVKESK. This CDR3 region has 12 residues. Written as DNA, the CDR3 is TGTGCCAGCAGCCCGAGTGTGTACGAGCAGTACTTC. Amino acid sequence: CASSPSVYEQYF. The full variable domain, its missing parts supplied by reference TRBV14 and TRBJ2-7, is EAGVTQFPSHSVIEKGQTVTLRCDPISGHDNLYWYRRVMGKEIKFLLHFVKESKQDESGMPNNRFLAERTGGTYSTLKVQPAELEDSGVYFCASSPSVYEQYFGPGTRLTVT.

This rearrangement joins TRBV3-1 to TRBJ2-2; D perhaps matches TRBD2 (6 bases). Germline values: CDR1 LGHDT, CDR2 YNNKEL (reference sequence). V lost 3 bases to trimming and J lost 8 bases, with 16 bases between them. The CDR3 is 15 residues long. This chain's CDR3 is CASSQPTGVLGELFF. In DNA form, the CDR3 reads TGTGCCAGCAGCCAGCCTACGGGGGTCCTAGGGGAGCTGTTTTTT.

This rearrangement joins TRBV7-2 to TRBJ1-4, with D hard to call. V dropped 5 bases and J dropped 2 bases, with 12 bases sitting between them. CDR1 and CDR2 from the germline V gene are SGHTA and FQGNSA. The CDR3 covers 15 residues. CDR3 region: CASSTYLGTNEKLFF. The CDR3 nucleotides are TGTGCCAGCAGCACCTACTTGGGGACTAATGAAAAACTGTTTTTT.

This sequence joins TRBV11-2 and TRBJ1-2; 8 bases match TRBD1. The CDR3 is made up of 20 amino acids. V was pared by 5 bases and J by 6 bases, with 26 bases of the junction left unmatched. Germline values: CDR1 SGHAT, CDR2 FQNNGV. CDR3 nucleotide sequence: TGTGCCAGCAGCATATCCGTCCAGGGGGCACTAACTTTTTCGGAAAATGGCTACACCTTC. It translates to CASSISVQGALTFSENGYTF.

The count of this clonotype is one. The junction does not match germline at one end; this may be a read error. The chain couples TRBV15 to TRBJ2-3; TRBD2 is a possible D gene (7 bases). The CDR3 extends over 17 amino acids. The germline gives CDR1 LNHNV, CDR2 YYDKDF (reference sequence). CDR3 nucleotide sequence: TGTACCACCAGCGATGGGAGGGGGGCTTTCAGCACAGATACGCAGTATTTT. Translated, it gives CTTSDGRGAFSTDTQYF.

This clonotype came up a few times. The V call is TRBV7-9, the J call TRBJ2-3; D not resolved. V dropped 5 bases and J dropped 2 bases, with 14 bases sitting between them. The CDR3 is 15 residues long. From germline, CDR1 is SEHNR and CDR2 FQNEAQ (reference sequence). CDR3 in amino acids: CASSRVSPDTDTQYF. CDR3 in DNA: TGTGCCAGCAGCAGGGTGTCCCCTGACACAGATACGCAGTATTTT. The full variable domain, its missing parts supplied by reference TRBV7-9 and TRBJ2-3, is DTGVSQNPRHKITKRGQNVTFRCDPISEHNRLYWYRQTLGQGPEFLTYFQNEAQLEKSRLLSDRFSAERPKGSFSTLEIQRTEQGDSAMYLCASSRVSPDTDTQYFGPGTRLTVL.

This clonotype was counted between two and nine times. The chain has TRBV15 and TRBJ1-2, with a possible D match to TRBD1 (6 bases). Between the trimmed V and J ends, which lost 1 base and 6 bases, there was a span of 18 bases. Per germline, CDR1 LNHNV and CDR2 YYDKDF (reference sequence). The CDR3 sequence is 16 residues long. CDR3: CATSRGGGKLSNGYTF. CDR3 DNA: TGTGCCACCAGCAGAGGTGGGGGCAAATTAAGTAATGGCTACACCTTC.

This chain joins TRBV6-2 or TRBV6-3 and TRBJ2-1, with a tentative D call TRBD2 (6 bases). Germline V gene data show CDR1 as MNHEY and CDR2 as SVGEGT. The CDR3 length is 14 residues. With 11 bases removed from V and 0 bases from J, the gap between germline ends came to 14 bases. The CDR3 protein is CAARAGSSYNEQFF. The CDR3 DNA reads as TGTGCCGCGAGGGCGGGGAGCTCCTACAATGAGCAGTTCTTC.

The CDR3 DNA sequence: TGCGCCAGCAGTAAATCAGGTTTCACCGGGGAGCTGTTTTTT. Translation gives CASSKSGFTGELFF. This chain links TRBV10-1 with TRBJ2-2; D gene ambiguous. Trimming left V 5 bases short and J 4 bases short, with 11 bases between. Germline lookup yields CDR1 WNHNN and CDR2 SYGVQD (reference sequence). The CDR3 loop spans 14 amino acids.

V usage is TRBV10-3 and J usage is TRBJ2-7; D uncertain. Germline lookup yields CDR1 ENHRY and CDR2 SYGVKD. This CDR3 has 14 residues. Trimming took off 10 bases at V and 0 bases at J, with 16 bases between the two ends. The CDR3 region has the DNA TGTGCCACCCGACCGTTGGACGGCTCCTACGAGCAGTACTTC. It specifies CATRPLDGSYEQYF.

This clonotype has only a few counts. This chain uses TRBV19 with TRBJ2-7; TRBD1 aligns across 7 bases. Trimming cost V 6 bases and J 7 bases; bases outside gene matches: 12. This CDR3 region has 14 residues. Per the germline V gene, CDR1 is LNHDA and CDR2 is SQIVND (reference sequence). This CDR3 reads CASSPRQGVWEQYF. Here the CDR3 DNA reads TGTGCCAGTAGCCCCCGACAGGGTGTGTGGGAGCAGTACTTC.

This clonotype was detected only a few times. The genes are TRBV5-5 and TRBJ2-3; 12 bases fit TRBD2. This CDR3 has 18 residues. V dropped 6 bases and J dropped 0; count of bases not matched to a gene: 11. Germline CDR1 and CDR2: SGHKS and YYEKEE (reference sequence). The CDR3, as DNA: TGTGCCAGCACCTGGATCACTAGCGGGGGGATAAGCACAGATACGCAGTATTTT. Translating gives CASTWITSGGISTDTQYF. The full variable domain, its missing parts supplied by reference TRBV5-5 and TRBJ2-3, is DAGVTQSPTHLIKTRGQQVTLRCSPISGHKSVSWYQQVLGQGPQFIFQYYEKEERGRGNFPDRFSARQFPNYSSELNVNALLLGDSALYLCASTWITSGGISTDTQYFGPGTRLTVL.

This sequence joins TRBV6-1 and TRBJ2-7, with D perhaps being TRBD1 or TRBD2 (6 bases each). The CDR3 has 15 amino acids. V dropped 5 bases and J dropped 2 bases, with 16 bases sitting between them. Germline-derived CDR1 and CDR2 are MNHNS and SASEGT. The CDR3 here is CASSPGGGLTYEQYF. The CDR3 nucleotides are TGTGCCAGCAGTCCAGGTGGGGGGCTCACCTACGAGCAGTACTTC.

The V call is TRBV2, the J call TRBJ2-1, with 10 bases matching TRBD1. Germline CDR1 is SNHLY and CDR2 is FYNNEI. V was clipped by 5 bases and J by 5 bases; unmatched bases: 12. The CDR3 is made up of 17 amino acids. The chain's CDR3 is CASSTDRGRPENNEQFF. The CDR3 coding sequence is TGTGCCAGCAGTACCGACAGGGGGCGGCCCGAGAACAATGAGCAGTTCTTC.

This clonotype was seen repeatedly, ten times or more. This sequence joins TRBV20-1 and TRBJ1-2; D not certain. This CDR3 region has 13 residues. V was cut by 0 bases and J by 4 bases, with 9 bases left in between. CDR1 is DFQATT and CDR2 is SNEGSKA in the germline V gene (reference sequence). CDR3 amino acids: CSARDRIFYGYTF. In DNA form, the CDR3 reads TGCAGTGCTAGAGACAGGATTTTCTATGGCTACACCTTC.

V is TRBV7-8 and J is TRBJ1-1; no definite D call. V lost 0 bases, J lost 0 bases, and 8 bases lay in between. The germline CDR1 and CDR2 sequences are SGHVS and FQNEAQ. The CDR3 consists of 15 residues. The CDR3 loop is CASSLAAVMNTEAFF. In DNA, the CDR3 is TGTGCCAGCAGCTTAGCAGCAGTTATGAACACTGAAGCTTTCTTT.

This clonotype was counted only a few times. CDR3 loop: CASGTGQGNYGYTF. DNA for the CDR3: TGTGCTAGTGGAACGGGACAGGGTAACTATGGCTACACCTTC. The chain is built from TRBV12-5 and TRBJ1-2; 9 nucleotides agree with TRBD1. V was pared by 6 bases and J by 1 base, with 3 bases of the junction left unmatched. Germline CDR1 LGHNT, CDR2 FRNRAP. The CDR3 totals 14 residues.

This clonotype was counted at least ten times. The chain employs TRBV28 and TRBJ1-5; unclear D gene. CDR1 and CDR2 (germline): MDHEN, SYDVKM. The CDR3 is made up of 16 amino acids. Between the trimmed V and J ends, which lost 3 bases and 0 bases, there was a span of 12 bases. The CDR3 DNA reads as TGTGCCAGCAGTTTGTCCAGCCCTTATAGCAATCAGCCCCAGCATTTT. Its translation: CASSLSSPYSNQPQHF.